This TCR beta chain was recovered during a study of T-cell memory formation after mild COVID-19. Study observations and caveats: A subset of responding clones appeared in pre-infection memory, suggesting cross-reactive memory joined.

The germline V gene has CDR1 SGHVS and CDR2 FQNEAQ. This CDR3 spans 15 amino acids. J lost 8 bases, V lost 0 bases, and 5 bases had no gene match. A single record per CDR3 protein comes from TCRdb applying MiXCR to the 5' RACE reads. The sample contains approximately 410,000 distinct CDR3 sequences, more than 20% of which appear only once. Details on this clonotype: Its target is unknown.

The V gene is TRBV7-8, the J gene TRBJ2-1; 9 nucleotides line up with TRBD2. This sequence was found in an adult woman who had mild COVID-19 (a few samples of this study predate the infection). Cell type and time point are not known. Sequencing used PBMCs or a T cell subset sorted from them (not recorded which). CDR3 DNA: TGTGCCAGCAGCTTAGCTGGTAGCGGGAGATATGAGCAGTTCTTC. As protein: CASSLAGSGRYEQFF.